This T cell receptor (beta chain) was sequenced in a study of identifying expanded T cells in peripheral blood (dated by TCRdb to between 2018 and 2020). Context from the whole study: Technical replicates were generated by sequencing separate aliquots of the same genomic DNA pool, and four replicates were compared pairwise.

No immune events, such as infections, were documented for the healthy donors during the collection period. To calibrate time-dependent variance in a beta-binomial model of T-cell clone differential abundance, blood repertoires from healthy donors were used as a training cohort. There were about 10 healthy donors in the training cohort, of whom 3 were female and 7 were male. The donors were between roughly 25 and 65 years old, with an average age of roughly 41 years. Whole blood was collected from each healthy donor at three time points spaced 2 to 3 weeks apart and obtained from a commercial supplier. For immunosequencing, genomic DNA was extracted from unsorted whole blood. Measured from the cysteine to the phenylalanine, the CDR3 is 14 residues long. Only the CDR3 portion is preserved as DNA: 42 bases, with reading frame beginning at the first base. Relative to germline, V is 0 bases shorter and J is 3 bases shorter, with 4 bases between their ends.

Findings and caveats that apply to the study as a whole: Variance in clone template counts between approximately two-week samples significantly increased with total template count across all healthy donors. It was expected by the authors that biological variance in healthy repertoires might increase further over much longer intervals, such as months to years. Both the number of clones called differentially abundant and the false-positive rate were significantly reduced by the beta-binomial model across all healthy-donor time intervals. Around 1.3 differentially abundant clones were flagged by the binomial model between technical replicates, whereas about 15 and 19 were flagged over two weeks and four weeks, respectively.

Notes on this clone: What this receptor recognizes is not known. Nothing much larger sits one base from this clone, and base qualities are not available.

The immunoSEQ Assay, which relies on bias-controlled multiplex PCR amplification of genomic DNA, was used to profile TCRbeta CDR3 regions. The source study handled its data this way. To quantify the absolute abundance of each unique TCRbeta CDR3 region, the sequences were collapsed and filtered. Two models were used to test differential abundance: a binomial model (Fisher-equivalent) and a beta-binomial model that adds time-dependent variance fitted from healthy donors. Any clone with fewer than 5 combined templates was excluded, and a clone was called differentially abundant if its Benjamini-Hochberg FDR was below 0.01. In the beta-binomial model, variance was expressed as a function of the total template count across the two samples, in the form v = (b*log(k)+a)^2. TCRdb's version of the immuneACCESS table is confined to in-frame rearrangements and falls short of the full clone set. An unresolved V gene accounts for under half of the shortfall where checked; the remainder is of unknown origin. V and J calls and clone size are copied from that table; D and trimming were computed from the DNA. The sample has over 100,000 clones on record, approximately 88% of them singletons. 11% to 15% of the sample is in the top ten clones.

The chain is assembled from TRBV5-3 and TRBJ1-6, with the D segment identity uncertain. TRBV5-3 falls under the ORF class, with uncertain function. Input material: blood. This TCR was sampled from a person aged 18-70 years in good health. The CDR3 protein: CARSLGLYNSPLHF. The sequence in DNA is TGTGCCAGAAGCTTGGGGCTCTATAATTCACCCCTCCACTTT.